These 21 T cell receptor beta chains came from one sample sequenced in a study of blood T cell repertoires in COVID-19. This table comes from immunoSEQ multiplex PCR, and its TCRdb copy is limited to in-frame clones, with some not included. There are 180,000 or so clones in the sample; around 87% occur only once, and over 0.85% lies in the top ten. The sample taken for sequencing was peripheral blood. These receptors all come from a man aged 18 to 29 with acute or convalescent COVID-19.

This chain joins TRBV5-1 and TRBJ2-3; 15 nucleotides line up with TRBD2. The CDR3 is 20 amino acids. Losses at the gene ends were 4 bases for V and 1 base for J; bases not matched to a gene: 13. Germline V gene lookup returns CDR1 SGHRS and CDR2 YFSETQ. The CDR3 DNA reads TGCGCCAGCAGCCCCGGACTAGCGGGGGGGCCGGAGTACGGCACAGATACGCAGTATTTT. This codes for CASSPGLAGGPEYGTDTQYF.

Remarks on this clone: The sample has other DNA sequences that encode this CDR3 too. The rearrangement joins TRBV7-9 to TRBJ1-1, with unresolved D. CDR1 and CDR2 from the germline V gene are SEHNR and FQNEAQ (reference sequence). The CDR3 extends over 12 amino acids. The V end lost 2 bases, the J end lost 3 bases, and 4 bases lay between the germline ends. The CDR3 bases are TGTGCCAGCAGCTTATCGGACACTGAAGCTTTCTTT. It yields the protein CASSLSDTEAFF.

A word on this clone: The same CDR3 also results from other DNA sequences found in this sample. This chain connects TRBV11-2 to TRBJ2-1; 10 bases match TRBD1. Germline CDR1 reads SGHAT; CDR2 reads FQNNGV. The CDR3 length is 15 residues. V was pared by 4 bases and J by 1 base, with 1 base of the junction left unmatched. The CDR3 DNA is TGTGCCAGCAGCTCGGGACAGGGGTCCTACAATGAGCAGTTCTTC. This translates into CASSSGQGSYNEQFF. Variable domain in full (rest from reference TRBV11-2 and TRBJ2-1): EAGVAQSPRYKIIEKRQSVAFWCNPISGHATLYWYQQILGQGPKLLIQFQNNGVVDDSQLPKDRFSAERLKGVDSTLKIQPAKLEDSAVYLCASSSGQGSYNEQFFGPGTRLTVL.

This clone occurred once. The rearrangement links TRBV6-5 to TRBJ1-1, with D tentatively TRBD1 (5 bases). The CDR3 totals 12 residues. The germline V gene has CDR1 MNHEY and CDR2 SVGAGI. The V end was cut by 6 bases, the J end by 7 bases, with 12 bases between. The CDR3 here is CASRPTVLEAFF. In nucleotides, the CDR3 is TGTGCCAGCAGGCCGACAGTGCTTGAAGCTTTCTTT.

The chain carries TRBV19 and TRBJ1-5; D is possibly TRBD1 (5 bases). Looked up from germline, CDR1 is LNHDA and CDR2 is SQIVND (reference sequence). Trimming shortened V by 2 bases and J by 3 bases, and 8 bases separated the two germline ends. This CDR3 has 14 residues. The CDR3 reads CASSIRGLNQPQHF. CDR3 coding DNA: TGTGCCAGTAGTATAAGGGGCCTCAATCAGCCCCAGCATTTT.

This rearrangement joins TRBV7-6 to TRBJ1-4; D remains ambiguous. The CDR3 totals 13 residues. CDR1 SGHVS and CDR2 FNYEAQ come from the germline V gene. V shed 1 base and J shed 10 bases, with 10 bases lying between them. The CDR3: CASSLGRLGKLFF. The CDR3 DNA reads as TGTGCCAGCAGCTTAGGGCGACTTGGAAAACTGTTTTTT.

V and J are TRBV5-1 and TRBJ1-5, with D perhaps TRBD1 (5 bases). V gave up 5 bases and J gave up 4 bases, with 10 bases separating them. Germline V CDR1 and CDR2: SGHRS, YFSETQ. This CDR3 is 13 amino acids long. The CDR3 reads CASSQGLNQPQHF. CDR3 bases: TGCGCCAGCAGTCAGGGCCTGAATCAGCCCCAGCATTTT. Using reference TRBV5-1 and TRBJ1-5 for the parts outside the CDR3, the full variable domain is KAGVTQTPRYLIKTRGQQVTLSCSPISGHRSVSWYQQTPGQGLQFLFEYFSETQRNKGNFPGRFSGRQFSNSRSEMNVSTLELGDSALYLCASSQGLNQPQHFGDGTRLSIL.

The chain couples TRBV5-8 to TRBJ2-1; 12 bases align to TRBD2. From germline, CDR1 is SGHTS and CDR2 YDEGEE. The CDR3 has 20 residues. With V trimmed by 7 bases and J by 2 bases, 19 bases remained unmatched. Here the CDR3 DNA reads TGTGCCAGCGGGGTCATACTAGCGGGGGGCCGACGCGGGACCTACAATGAGCAGTTCTTC. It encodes CASGVILAGGRRGTYNEQFF.

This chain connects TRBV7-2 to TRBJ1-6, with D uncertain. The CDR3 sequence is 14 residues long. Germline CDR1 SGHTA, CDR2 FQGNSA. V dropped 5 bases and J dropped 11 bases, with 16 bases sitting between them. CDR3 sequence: CASSRGRTATPLHF. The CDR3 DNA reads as TGTGCCAGCAGCCGCGGGAGGACGGCGACACCCCTCCACTTT.

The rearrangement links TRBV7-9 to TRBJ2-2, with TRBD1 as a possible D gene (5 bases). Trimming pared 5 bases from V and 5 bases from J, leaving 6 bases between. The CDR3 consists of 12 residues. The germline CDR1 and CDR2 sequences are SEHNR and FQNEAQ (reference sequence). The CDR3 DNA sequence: TGTGCCAGCAGCCAGGGTACCGGGGAGCTGTTTTTT. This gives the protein CASSQGTGELFF.

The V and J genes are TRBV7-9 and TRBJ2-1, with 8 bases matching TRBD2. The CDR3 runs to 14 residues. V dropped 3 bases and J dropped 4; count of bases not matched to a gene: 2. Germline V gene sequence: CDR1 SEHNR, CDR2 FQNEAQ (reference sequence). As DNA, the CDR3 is TGTGCCAGCAGCTTCCAGCGGGGGTACAATGAGCAGTTCTTC. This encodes CASSFQRGYNEQFF.

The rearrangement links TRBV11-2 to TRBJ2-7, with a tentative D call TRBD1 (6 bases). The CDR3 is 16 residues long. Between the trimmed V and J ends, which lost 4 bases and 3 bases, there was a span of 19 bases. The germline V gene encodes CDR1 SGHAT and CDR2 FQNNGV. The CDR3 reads CASSSPVGAFLYEQYF. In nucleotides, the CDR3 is TGTGCCAGCAGCTCTCCCGTGGGGGCCTTTCTCTACGAGCAGTACTTC.

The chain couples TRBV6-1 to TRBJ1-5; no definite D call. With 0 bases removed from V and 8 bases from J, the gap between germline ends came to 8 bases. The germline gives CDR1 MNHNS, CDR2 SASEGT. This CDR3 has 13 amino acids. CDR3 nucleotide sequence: TGTGCCAGCAGTGAAGCCCTCAGGAAGCCCCAGCATTTT. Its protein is CASSEALRKPQHF.

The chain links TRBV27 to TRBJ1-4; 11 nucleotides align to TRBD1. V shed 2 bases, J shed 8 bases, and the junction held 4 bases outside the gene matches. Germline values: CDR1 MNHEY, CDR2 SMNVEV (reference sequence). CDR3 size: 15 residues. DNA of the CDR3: TGTGCCAGCAGTTTAGGACAGGGGGCAGGGGAAAAACTGTTTTTT. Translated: CASSLGQGAGEKLFF.

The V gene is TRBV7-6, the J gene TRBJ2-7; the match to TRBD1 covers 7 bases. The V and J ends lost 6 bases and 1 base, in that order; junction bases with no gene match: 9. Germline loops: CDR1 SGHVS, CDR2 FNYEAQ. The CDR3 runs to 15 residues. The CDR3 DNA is TGTGCCAGCAGTCAAGCCCCGGGACAGTCCTACGAGCAGTACTTC. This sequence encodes CASSQAPGQSYEQYF.

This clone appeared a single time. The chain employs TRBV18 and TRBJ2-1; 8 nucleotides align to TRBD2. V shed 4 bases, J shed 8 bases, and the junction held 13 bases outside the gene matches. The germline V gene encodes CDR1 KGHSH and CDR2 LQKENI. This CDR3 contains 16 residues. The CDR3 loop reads CASSLGTRFEGDEQFF. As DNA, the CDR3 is TGTGCCAGCTCACTAGGGACTAGGTTCGAGGGCGATGAGCAGTTCTTC.

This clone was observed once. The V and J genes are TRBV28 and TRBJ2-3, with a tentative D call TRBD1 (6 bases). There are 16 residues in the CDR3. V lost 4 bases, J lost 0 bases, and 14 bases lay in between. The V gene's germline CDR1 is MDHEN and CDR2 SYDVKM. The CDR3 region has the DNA TGTGCCAGCAGTTCTCCGGACAGCCTTAGCACAGATACGCAGTATTTT. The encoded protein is CASSSPDSLSTDTQYF.

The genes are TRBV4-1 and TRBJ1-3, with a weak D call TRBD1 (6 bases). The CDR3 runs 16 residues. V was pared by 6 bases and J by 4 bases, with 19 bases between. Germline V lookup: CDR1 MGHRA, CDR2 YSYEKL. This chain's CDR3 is CASSHGRGQKGNTIYF. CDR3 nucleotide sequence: TGCGCCAGCAGTCATGGAAGGGGACAAAAAGGAAACACCATATATTTT.

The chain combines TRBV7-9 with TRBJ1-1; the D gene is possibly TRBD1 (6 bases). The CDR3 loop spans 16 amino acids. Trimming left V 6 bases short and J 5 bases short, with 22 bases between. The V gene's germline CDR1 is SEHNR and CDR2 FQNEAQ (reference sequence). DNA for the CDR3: TGTGCCAGCAGAACAGAGGGGGGGCTAAGGGGAACTGAAGCTTTCTTT. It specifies CASRTEGGLRGTEAFF.

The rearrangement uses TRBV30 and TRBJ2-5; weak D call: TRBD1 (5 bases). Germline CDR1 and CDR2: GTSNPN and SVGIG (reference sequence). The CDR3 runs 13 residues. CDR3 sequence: CAYLAFWGETQYF. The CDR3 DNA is TGTGCTTACCTCGCTTTTTGGGGCGAGACCCAGTACTTC. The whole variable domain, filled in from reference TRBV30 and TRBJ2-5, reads SQTIHQWPATLVQPVGSPLSLECTVEGTSNPNLYWYRQAAGRGLQLLFYSVGIGQISSEVPQNLSASRPQDRQFILSSKKLLLSDSGFYLCAYLAFWGETQYFGPGTRLLVL.

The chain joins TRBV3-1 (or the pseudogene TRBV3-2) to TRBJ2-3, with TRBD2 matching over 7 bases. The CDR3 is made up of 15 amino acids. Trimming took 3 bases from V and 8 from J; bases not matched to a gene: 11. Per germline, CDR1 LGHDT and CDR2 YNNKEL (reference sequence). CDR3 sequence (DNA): TGTGCCAGCAGCCAGTCTAGCGGACCCACGAGTACGCAGTATTTT. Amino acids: CASSQSSGPTSTQYF.